This T cell receptor (beta chain) was identified in a study of blood T cell repertoires in COVID-19. Study-wide background: T cells, B-cell-depleted T cells, or PBMCs provided the cDNA or gDNA that served as material.

Germline loops: CDR1 SGHKS, CDR2 YYEKEE (reference sequence). The trim removed 4 bases at V and 3 bases at J, leaving 8 bases unmatched. The CDR3 spans 16 residues. The authors' processing: How many nucleated cells were present was estimated from reference gene primer amplification. TCRdb's table, derived via immunoSEQ multiplex PCR, lists solely in-frame clones and lacks some. The V and J calls and clone size are taken from that table; D and trimming were inferred from the DNA. The sample comprises some 410,000 clones, approximately 88% of which are singletons, and around 0.95% rests with the top ten.

Sequenced material: PBMCs or T cells enriched from blood (not recorded which). This sequence originates from a young woman with acute COVID-19. The chain recombines TRBV5-5 with TRBJ2-1, with TRBD1 matching 9 bases. The CDR3: CASSVQGAIVYNEQFF. CDR3 DNA: TGTGCCAGCAGCGTACAGGGGGCGATCGTCTACAATGAGCAGTTCTTC.